The 29 T cell receptor beta chains below were found in one sample sequenced in a study of T cells after yellow fever vaccination. TCRdb ran MiXCR on the 5' RACE reads and lists one entry per CDR3 protein. The data hold 400,000 or so distinct CDR3 sequences, with 18% observed a single time. The sequences come from PBMCs, collected before the yellow fever booster vaccination. The receptors were gathered from a man between 18 and 35 years old who received the YFV17D yellow fever vaccine.

This clonotype was seen ten or more times. This chain connects TRBV6-5 to TRBJ2-1; 7 positions match TRBD2. V shed 6 bases, J shed 0 bases, and the junction held 2 bases outside the gene matches. CDR3 length equals 14 residues. Per germline, CDR1 MNHEY and CDR2 SVGAGI. For the CDR3, the DNA is TGTGCCAGCAGCGGGGGGAGCTCCTACAATGAGCAGTTCTTC. This translates into CASSGGSSYNEQFF.

This chain links TRBV5-1 with TRBJ1-5; D call uncertain. Per germline, CDR1 SGHRS and CDR2 YFSETQ. The CDR3 is made up of 14 amino acids. Trimming left V 0 bases short and J 5 bases short, with 9 bases between. The CDR3 DNA is TGCGCCAGCAGCTTGGATGGCGCCGATCAGCCCCAGCATTTT. Translation: CASSLDGADQPQHF. Complete variable domain (other parts from reference TRBV5-1 and TRBJ1-5): KAGVTQTPRYLIKTRGQQVTLSCSPISGHRSVSWYQQTPGQGLQFLFEYFSETQRNKGNFPGRFSGRQFSNSRSEMNVSTLELGDSALYLCASSLDGADQPQHFGDGTRLSIL.

The chain recombines TRBV5-4 with TRBJ1-2; TRBD1 aligns across 10 bases. V shed 10 bases, J shed 2 bases, and the junction held 11 bases outside the gene matches. The germline V gene has CDR1 SGHNT and CDR2 YYREEE (reference sequence). This CDR3 comprises 15 residues. CDR3 region: CAGSRDRGWNYGYTF. The CDR3 DNA sequence: TGTGCCGGATCAAGGGACAGGGGTTGGAACTATGGCTACACCTTC.

This clonotype was counted many times. The V gene is TRBV7-9, the J gene TRBJ2-1; D uncertain. Germline-derived CDR1 and CDR2 are SEHNR and FQNEAQ (reference sequence). V lost 6 bases and J lost 10, with 16 bases in between. The CDR3 runs 13 residues. The CDR3 loop is CASRHSAGLEQFF. The CDR3 nucleotides read TGTGCCAGCAGGCACAGTGCCGGTTTGGAGCAGTTCTTC.

The genes are TRBV6-6 and TRBJ2-1; TRBD1 aligns across 9 bases. Unmatched junction bases numbered 8, after V lost 7 bases and J lost 7 bases. The CDR3 covers 14 residues. Germline V gives CDR1 MNHNY, CDR2 SVGAGI (reference sequence). The CDR3 DNA reads TGTGCCAGCAATCCAACAGGGGGCCGTAATGAGCAGTTCTTC. Its translation: CASNPTGGRNEQFF.

This clonotype was counted at least ten times. V is TRBV7-2 and J is TRBJ2-1; tentatively, D is TRBD1 or TRBD2 (5 bases each). Germline V gives CDR1 SGHTA, CDR2 FQGNSA. The CDR3 has 13 residues. V was cut by 5 bases and J by 9 bases, with 14 bases left in between. The CDR3 spells CASSMAPGTEQFF. CDR3 coding DNA: TGTGCCAGCAGCATGGCCCCAGGGACTGAGCAGTTCTTC.

This clonotype was recorded many times. The chain combines TRBV6-2 or TRBV6-3 with TRBJ2-7; D gene ambiguous. The CDR3 loop spans 12 amino acids. Germline lookup yields CDR1 MNHEY and CDR2 SVGEGT. Trimming shortened V by 6 bases and J by 4 bases, and 10 bases separated the two germline ends. The CDR3 DNA follows: TGTGCCAGCAGCAGAGCGAGTTACGAGCAGTACGTC. Protein product: CASSRASYEQYV.

This clonotype appeared a few times. This rearrangement joins TRBV6-5 to TRBJ2-3; 7 bases agree with TRBD1. The trim removed 5 bases at V and 0 bases at J, leaving 8 bases unmatched. The germline CDR1 and CDR2 sequences are MNHEY and SVGAGI. This CDR3 region has 16 residues. The CDR3 DNA follows: TGTGCCAGCAGTAAAAAACCGGGACAGAGCACAGATACGCAGTATTTT. It yields the protein CASSKKPGQSTDTQYF.

V usage is TRBV7-3 and J usage is TRBJ1-2; 9 nucleotides line up with TRBD1. V lost 4 bases to trimming and J lost 13 bases; unmatched junction nucleotides: 10. This CDR3 is built from 13 residues. The germline V gene encodes CDR1 SGHTA and CDR2 FQGTGA. The CDR3 nucleotides read TGTGCCAGCAGCTCTGGGACAGGGTCGTCCCTCACCTTC. Residues: CASSSGTGSSLTF. The full variable domain, with the rest looked up from reference TRBV7-3 and TRBJ1-2, is GAGVSQTPSNKVTEKGKYVELRCDPISGHTALYWYRQSLGQGPEFLIYFQGTGAADDSGLPNDRFFAVRPEGSVSTLKIQRTERGDSAVYLCASSSGTGSSLTFGSGTRLTVV.

This clonotype was counted many times. The chain has TRBV7-9 and TRBJ1-3, with no clear D. V lost 8 bases and J 2 bases, leaving 4 bases between the germline ends. There are 11 residues in the CDR3. Germline values: CDR1 SEHNR, CDR2 FQNEAQ (reference sequence). The CDR3 region is CASEPGNTIYF. As DNA, the CDR3 is TGTGCCAGCGAACCTGGAAACACCATATATTTT. Full variable domain (missing parts from reference TRBV7-9 and TRBJ1-3): DTGVSQNPRHKITKRGQNVTFRCDPISEHNRLYWYRQTLGQGPEFLTYFQNEAQLEKSRLLSDRFSAERPKGSFSTLEIQRTEQGDSAMYLCASEPGNTIYFGEGSWLTVV.

This clonotype has a count of ten or more. The rearrangement joins TRBV6-5 to TRBJ2-5, with 11 bases aligning to TRBD2. The V gene end was trimmed by 0 bases and the J gene end by 2 bases; junction bases not matched to a gene: 8. The CDR3 runs 18 residues. Germline-derived CDR1 and CDR2 are MNHEY and SVGAGI. CDR3 sequence: CASSYSSSGGLSQETQYF. The CDR3 nucleotides are TGTGCCAGCAGTTACTCGTCTAGCGGGGGGCTCTCTCAAGAGACCCAGTACTTC.

This clonotype was seen only a few times. The gene calls are TRBV5-4 and TRBJ2-1; 8 bases map to TRBD1. Germline-derived CDR1 and CDR2 are SGHNT and YYREEE (reference sequence). The length of the CDR3 is 16 residues. The trim removed 4 bases at V and 6 bases at J, leaving 12 bases unmatched. CDR3 sequence (DNA): TGTGCCAGCAGCAGTGCTACGGACAGGGCCCTCAATGAGCAGTTCTTC. Translation: CASSSATDRALNEQFF.

The V call is TRBV7-2, the J call TRBJ1-1; D gene ambiguous. The CDR3 has 16 amino acids. From germline, CDR1 is SGHTA and CDR2 FQGNSA. Trimming shortened V by 2 bases and J by 0 bases, and 13 bases separated the two germline ends. The CDR3 DNA reads TGTGCCAGCAGCTTAACGAGACGATTACTGAACACTGAAGCTTTCTTT. Translation gives CASSLTRRLLNTEAFF.

This rearrangement joins TRBV18 to TRBJ2-1; weak D call: TRBD2 (6 bases). The CDR3 is made up of 17 amino acids. Trimming pared 2 bases from V and 0 bases from J, leaving 14 bases between. In germline, CDR1 is KGHSH, CDR2 LQKENI. The CDR3 spells CASSPGDGGASYNEQFF. DNA for the CDR3: TGTGCCAGCTCACCAGGGGACGGAGGGGCCTCCTACAATGAGCAGTTCTTC.

The sample holds a few counts of this clonotype. The chain has TRBV7-8 and TRBJ1-1, with D possibly TRBD1 on 5 matching bases. The CDR3 has 14 residues. The germline V gene encodes CDR1 SGHVS and CDR2 FQNEAQ. Trimming removed 5 bases from V and 1 base from J, with 11 bases in between. The CDR3 DNA reads as TGTGCCAGCAGCAACCAGGGCGCGAACACTGAAGCTTTCTTT. This encodes CASSNQGANTEAFF.

The chain recombines TRBV20-1 with TRBJ1-2; the D gene is possibly TRBD1 (5 bases). Germline V lookup: CDR1 DFQATT, CDR2 SNEGSKA (reference sequence). V lost 6 bases and J 6 bases, leaving 17 bases between the germline ends. CDR3 length: 13 amino acids. CDR3: CSAQGAGENGYTF. As DNA, the CDR3 is TGCAGTGCCCAGGGCGCGGGCGAAAATGGCTACACCTTC.

This clonotype was seen only a few times. The rearrangement uses TRBV6-2 or TRBV6-3 and TRBJ2-7; 11 bases match TRBD1. CDR3 length: 14 residues. CDR1 MNHEY and CDR2 SVGEGT come from the germline V gene. The V and J ends lost 5 bases and 6 bases, in that order; junction bases with no gene match: 6. CDR3 in amino acids: CASSLTGTGGEQYF. DNA of the CDR3: TGTGCCAGCAGTCTCACCGGGACAGGGGGCGAGCAGTACTTC.

This clonotype occurred a few times. The CDR3 sequence is CASQQGSSPLHF. Here the CDR3 DNA reads TGTGCCAGCCAACAGGGAAGTTCACCCCTCCACTTT. The chain has TRBV3-1 and TRBJ1-6, with D perhaps TRBD1 (6 bases). V was pared by 8 bases and J by 9 bases, with 11 bases between. Germline CDR1 reads LGHDT; CDR2 reads YNNKEL (reference sequence). There are 12 residues in the CDR3. The full variable domain, completed using reference TRBV3-1 and TRBJ1-6, is DTAVSQTPKYLVTQMGNDKSIKCEQNLGHDTMYWYKQDSKKFLKIMFSYNNKELIINETVPNRFSPKSPDKAHLNLHINSLELGDSAVYFCASQQGSSPLHFGNGTRLTVT.

This clonotype was seen ten or more times. The chain has TRBV5-1 and TRBJ2-6; D gene ambiguous. CDR3 size: 14 residues. Trimming removed 4 bases at V and 0 bases at J, with 5 bases between. In germline, CDR1 is SGHRS, CDR2 YFSETQ. CDR3 in amino acids: CASSPNSGANVLTF. CDR3 bases: TGCGCCAGCAGCCCTAACTCTGGGGCCAACGTCCTGACTTTC.

This clonotype was observed a few times. The chain couples TRBV6-2 or TRBV6-3 to TRBJ1-1; D ambiguous. Trimming took 6 bases from V and 1 from J, leaving 18 bases between them. This CDR3 has 16 residues. Germline lookup yields CDR1 MNHEY and CDR2 SVGEGT. This chain's CDR3 is CASRYTHGLPNTEAFF. CDR3 sequence (DNA): TGTGCCAGCAGGTACACGCATGGGCTACCGAACACTGAAGCTTTCTTT.

V and J are TRBV7-9 and TRBJ1-2, with no clear D. The ends were cut back, 5 bases at V and 3 bases at J, with 19 bases in the middle. Germline-derived CDR1 and CDR2 are SEHNR and FQNEAQ (reference sequence). The CDR3 extends over 16 amino acids. CDR3 loop: CASSPRALDGDYGYTF. The CDR3 coding sequence is TGTGCCAGCAGCCCCCGCGCCCTAGACGGGGACTATGGCTACACCTTC. Full variable domain (missing parts from reference TRBV7-9 and TRBJ1-2): DTGVSQNPRHKITKRGQNVTFRCDPISEHNRLYWYRQTLGQGPEFLTYFQNEAQLEKSRLLSDRFSAERPKGSFSTLEIQRTEQGDSAMYLCASSPRALDGDYGYTFGSGTRLTVV.

The gene calls are TRBV12-3 or TRBV12-4 and TRBJ2-5, with 9 bases identical to TRBD1. The CDR3 loop spans 15 amino acids. V was pared by 5 bases and J by 7 bases, with 11 bases of the junction left unmatched. The CDR3 region has the DNA TGTGCCAGCAGTCGGACAGGGGAAACAGGTGGGACCCAGTACTTC. The encoded protein is CASSRTGETGGTQYF.

The rearrangement uses TRBV20-1 and TRBJ2-3; 7 bases agree with TRBD2. The V and J ends lost 2 bases and 2 bases, in that order; junction bases with no gene match: 4. The CDR3 runs 14 residues. Looked up from germline, CDR1 is DFQATT and CDR2 is SNEGSKA (reference sequence). DNA of the CDR3: TGCAGTGCTAGATTTGCGGGGGTCACAGATACGCAGTATTTT. Amino acids: CSARFAGVTDTQYF.

The chain couples TRBV12-3 or TRBV12-4 to TRBJ2-3; TRBD2 might be the D (6 bases). V lost 6 bases and J lost 1, with 11 bases in between. The CDR3 length is 14 residues. The CDR3 sequence: CASSDSGGTDTQYF. CDR3 nucleotides: TGTGCCAGCAGCGACTCGGGAGGCACAGATACGCAGTATTTT.

This clonotype showed up just a few times. V is TRBV12-3 or TRBV12-4 and J is TRBJ1-1; the match to TRBD1 covers 7 bases. The length of the CDR3 is 14 residues. The J segment lost 3 bases and the V segment lost 3 bases, leaving 4 bases of the junction unmatched. The CDR3 bases are TGTGCCAGCAGTTTTTCCGACAGGGACACTGAAGCTTTCTTT. Amino acids: CASSFSDRDTEAFF.

The V and J genes are TRBV28 and TRBJ2-3; weak D call: TRBD1 (5 bases). Per germline, CDR1 MDHEN and CDR2 SYDVKM. V was cut by 11 bases and J by 2 bases, with 17 bases left in between. This CDR3 is built from 14 residues. The CDR3 region is CAGSRGSYTDTQYF. The CDR3 nucleotides read TGTGCCGGTTCAAGGGGCTCATACACAGATACGCAGTATTTT.

This clonotype has only a few counts. The chain recombines TRBV9 with TRBJ2-6; no clear D gene. Between the trimmed V and J ends, which lost 0 bases and 1 base, there was a span of 29 bases. Per germline, CDR1 SGDLS and CDR2 YYNGEE. CDR3 length: 23 amino acids. CDR3 nucleotides: TGTGCCAGCAGCGTAGAGCCCTCAACCCGACCGATACTATTGACTTCTGGGGCCAACGTCCTGACTTTC. Translating it yields CASSVEPSTRPILLTSGANVLTF.

This clonotype was observed a few times. V and J are TRBV27 and TRBJ2-7; D ambiguous. Germline-derived CDR1 and CDR2 are MNHEY and SMNVEV (reference sequence). The CDR3 length is 12 residues. The V end lost 5 bases, the J end lost 6 bases, and 11 bases lay between the germline ends. In DNA form, the CDR3 reads TGTGCCAGCAGTACCGACTGGGGCGAGCAGTACTTC. This translates into CASSTDWGEQYF.

The chain recombines TRBV27 with TRBJ2-7; TRBD1 aligns across 9 bases. CDR3 length: 14 amino acids. The germline V gene has CDR1 MNHEY and CDR2 SMNVEV (reference sequence). V lost 2 bases and J lost 4; bases outside the gene matches: 3. The CDR3 DNA sequence: TGTGCCAGCAGTTTAAAGGACAGGGGTTACGAGCAGTACTTC. It yields the protein CASSLKDRGYEQYF.